This T cell receptor (beta chain) is from a study of T cells in Graves' hyperthyroidism and ophthalmopathy. The CDR3 is 14 amino acids. With 2 bases removed from V and 7 bases from J, the gap between germline ends came to 14 bases. CDR1 is LGHNA, CDR2 YNFKEQ, per germline. The CDR3 regions of TCR beta were amplified from RNA transcripts. Carried out on the TCR CDR3, a first-round RT-PCR used the HTBI primer set. Using its own MiXCR run on the multiplex PCR reads, TCRdb lists one record per CDR3 protein. The table shows 490,000 or so distinct CDR3 sequences, with 16% occurring only once. Sequenced sample: blood. The chain employs TRBV4-2 and TRBJ2-5, with D possibly matching TRBD1 (5 bases). This clonotype originated in a woman between 25 and 40 years old with Graves' ophthalmopathy. CDR3 bases: TGTGCCAGCAGCCAATTAGAAGGGGATGGGACCCAGTACTTC. This encodes CASSQLEGDGTQYF.